This T cell receptor (beta chain) was retrieved from a study of beta chain features in type 1 diabetes. Study background: No age, gender or cell yield differences were seen between patients and healthy donors.

In its sample, this clone was seen a few times. Its antigen is unknown. Every participating donor gave one draw, a heparinised blood sample averaging about 100 mL. Germline CDR1 MNHNY, CDR2 SVGAGI (reference sequence). V lost 5 bases and J lost 4, with 17 bases in between. The CDR3 has 15 amino acids. TCRB transcripts that were expressed got sequenced, as all of the isolated RNA had been reverse transcribed. The repertoire was sequenced with immunoSEQ multiplex PCR; TCRdb's copy has only in-frame clones and lacks some. The sample has around 240,000 clones; roughly 17% are singletons. Study-wide findings and caveats: Lower insertion and higher deletion counts appeared at VDJ junctions in type 1 diabetes patients. For Type 1 diabetes patients, all four CD4+ subsets carried TCRB CDR3s that were moderately but significantly shorter.

This clonotype was obtained from a man aged 30-40 years with type 1 diabetes. Sequenced: naive CD4+ T cells from blood. The gene calls are TRBV6-6 and TRBJ1-1, with D maybe TRBD1 (6 bases). As DNA, the CDR3 is TGTGCCAGCAGTACTACAGCGGGGGGCGGCACTGAAGCTTTCTTT. Translated: CASSTTAGGGTEAFF.